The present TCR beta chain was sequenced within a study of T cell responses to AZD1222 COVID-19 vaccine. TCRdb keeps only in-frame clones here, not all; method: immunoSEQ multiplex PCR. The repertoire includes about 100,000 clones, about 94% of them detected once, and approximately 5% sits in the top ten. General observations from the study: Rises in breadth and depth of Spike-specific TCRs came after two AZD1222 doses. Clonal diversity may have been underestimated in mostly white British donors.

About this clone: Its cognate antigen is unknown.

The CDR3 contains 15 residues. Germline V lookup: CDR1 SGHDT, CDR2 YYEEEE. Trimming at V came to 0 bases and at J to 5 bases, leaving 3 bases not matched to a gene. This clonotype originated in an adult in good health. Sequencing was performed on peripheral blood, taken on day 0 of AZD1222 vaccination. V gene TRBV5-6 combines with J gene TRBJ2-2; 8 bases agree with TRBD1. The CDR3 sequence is CASSLGTGSTGELFF. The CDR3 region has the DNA TGTGCCAGCAGCTTGGGGACAGGGAGTACCGGGGAGCTGTTTTTT. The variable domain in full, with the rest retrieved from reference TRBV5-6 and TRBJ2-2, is DAGVTQSPTHLIKTRGQQVTLRCSPKSGHDTVSWYQQALGQGPQFIFQYYEEEERQRGNFPDRFSGHQFPNYSSELNVNALLLGDSALYLCASSLGTGSTGELFFGEGSRLTVL.